The T cell receptor (beta chain) under discussion was sequenced for a study of cytomegalovirus exposure and HLA in healthy donors. In the PCR, 60 Vbeta and 13 Jbeta primers were used. Sequencing used immunoSEQ multiplex PCR; TCRdb keeps in-frame clones, though not all of them. The sample has 150,000 to 200,000 clones, 78% seen once. Germline loops: CDR1 LNHDA, CDR2 SQIVND (reference sequence). Trimming shortened V by 9 bases and J by 2 bases, and 20 bases separated the two germline ends. CDR3 length: 15 residues. The clonotype originates from a female donor in good health and CMV-seronegative. The rearrangement links TRBV19 to TRBJ2-7; a weak D match, TRBD2 (5 bases). Sequenced sample: PBMCs. In DNA form, the CDR3 reads TGTGCCAGGCAGCGGAAGCGGAAGACGACCTACGAGCAGTACTTC. Protein product: CARQRKRKTTYEQYF.